This T cell receptor beta chain was sequenced in a study of T cell responses to AZD1222 COVID-19 vaccine. About the research overall: Whether given at about 4 or about 12 weeks, second doses were pooled. Study outcomes and limitations: Targets within unmutated variant regions were reportedly found for nearly half of spike-specific TCRs.

Sequenced by immunoSEQ multiplex PCR; TCRdb stores in-frame clones only, minus some. The sample gives 95,000 to 150,000 clones, around 86% of which show up once; roughly 1.1% is in the top ten. The V end was cut by 3 bases, the J end by 1 base, with 15 bases between. Germline CDR1 KGHSH, CDR2 LQKENI. The CDR3 contains 16 residues. In this sample, this clone turned up once. The antigen is unknown. The rearrangement links TRBV18 to TRBJ1-2, with D uncertain. The sample here was peripheral blood, taken on day 0 of AZD1222 vaccination. The receptor comes from an adult in good health. The CDR3: CASSPQPLTVNYGYTF. In DNA form, the CDR3 reads TGTGCCAGCTCACCTCAGCCCCTCACCGTTAACTATGGCTACACCTTC.